Sequencing of this T cell receptor (beta chain) was carried out in a study of PD-1 blockade in mismatch repair-deficient tumors. Study background: Enrolled about 2013-2016, patients had progressing, pretreated mismatch repair-deficient cancers of about a dozen types.

Produced via immunoSEQ multiplex PCR; TCRdb's table is partial and in-frame only. Of more than 85,000 clones listed, 82% are singletons. A note on this clone: Its antigen is not identified.

The CDR3 covers 14 residues. Germline V CDR1 and CDR2: SGDLS, YYNGEE. V was cut by 0 bases and J by 5 bases, with 9 bases left in between. Every patient had mismatch repair deficiency by PCR or immunohistochemistry. Three pembrolizumab responders had their TCRs sequenced. Overall study findings and caveats: After pembrolizumab, tumor-resident clones rose rapidly, then generally contracted before radiologic responses.

This TCR was recovered from an adult with mismatch repair-deficient cancer. The rearrangement joins TRBV9 to TRBJ2-1; D is ambiguous. Here the sequenced sample was peripheral blood, taken roughly 35 weeks after starting pembrolizumab. The DNA of the CDR3 is TGTGCCAGCAGCGTAGCTGTCAGAGACAATGAGCAGTTCTTC. It specifies CASSVAVRDNEQFF.